One TCR beta chain is described in this entry. Its antigen is still unknown. Only CD45RO-negative cells positively selected for CCR7 counted as naive CD8 cells, so terminally differentiated effector memory CD45RA+ cells were excluded. Using immunoSEQ multiplex PCR, the repertoire was profiled, and TCRdb retains in-frame clones only, with some absent. Of roughly 570,000 clones listed, more than 95% are singletons. This record comes from a study of shared clonotypes between healthy human individuals. Across the study: The study used three CD4 naive, three CD4 memory, two CD8 naive and one CD8 memory plate per donor.

Study-wide results and limits: Estimated clonotype richness was generally higher in naive than memory subsets.

The CDR3 sequence is 16 residues long. In germline, CDR1 is MDHEN, CDR2 SYDVKM. V lost 4 bases and J lost 4; bases outside the gene matches: 13. This clonotype was obtained from a man aged 30-40 years in good health. V usage is TRBV28 and J usage is TRBJ2-7; TRBD1 aligns across 7 bases. Specimen: naive CD8+ T cells sorted from blood. The CDR3, as DNA: TGTGCCAGCAGTTCCCGTTCGACAGGGATTGATTACGAGCAGTACTTC. It codes for CASSSRSTGIDYEQYF.